Presented here are 25 T cell receptor beta chains from one specimen sequenced in a study of blood T cell repertoires in COVID-19. Using immunoSEQ multiplex PCR, the repertoire was profiled, and TCRdb retains in-frame clones only, with some absent. Among about 190,000 clones listed, 70% to 90% were seen once. Sequencing was done on a sample of peripheral blood. These receptors were collected from a man in his fifties or sixties with active or convalescent COVID-19.

CDR3: CASSLLGGAKSTF. The CDR3 nucleotides are TGTGCCAGCAGTCTTCTAGGAGGGGCCAAGAGCACCTTC. The chain employs TRBV12-3 or TRBV12-4 and TRBJ1-2, with D maybe TRBD1 (5 bases). The CDR3 is 13 residues long. The V end was cut by 5 bases, the J end by 13 bases, with 20 bases between.

The chain joins TRBV19 to TRBJ2-1; D is possibly TRBD1 (6 bases). Trimming shortened V by 6 bases and J by 4 bases, and 16 bases separated the two germline ends. Germline CDR1 LNHDA, CDR2 SQIVND (reference sequence). The CDR3 runs to 15 residues. In DNA, the CDR3 is TGTGCCAGTAGGCAGGGGTCAATTGTGTACAATGAGCAGTTCTTC. Its protein product is CASRQGSIVYNEQFF.

The chain uses TRBV3-1 (or the pseudogene TRBV3-2) and TRBJ2-5, with D possibly matching TRBD2 (6 bases). Trimming cost V 4 bases and J 7 bases, with 19 bases left between them. The germline V gene encodes CDR1 LGHDT and CDR2 YNNKEL (reference sequence). The CDR3 spans 15 residues. The CDR3, as DNA: TGTGCCAGCAGCCCTAAGACGAGGAGGGTTGGGACCCAGTACTTC. It translates to CASSPKTRRVGTQYF.

The rearrangement links TRBV6-1 to TRBJ2-5; D is unclear. V was shortened by 0 bases and J by 1 base, with 9 bases between the two germline ends. CDR1 and CDR2 from the germline V gene are MNHNS and SASEGT. CDR3 length equals 15 residues. In DNA form, the CDR3 reads TGTGCCAGCAGTGAAGCTTATCGAGTCCAAGAGACCCAGTACTTC. It specifies CASSEAYRVQETQYF.

The chain is built from TRBV5-1 and TRBJ1-1; 10 nucleotides line up with TRBD1. The CDR3 covers 14 residues. The V segment lost 5 bases and the J segment 3 bases; nucleotides outside the gene matches: 4. Germline CDR1 and CDR2: SGHRS and YFSETQ. The CDR3 coding sequence is TGCGCCAGCAGTAGACAGGGGGCAGACACTGAAGCTTTCTTT. It translates to CASSRQGADTEAFF.

This chain links TRBV5-1 with TRBJ1-2; perhaps TRBD1 as D (6 bases). Trimming cost V 0 bases and J 7 bases, with 13 bases left between them. CDR1 is SGHRS, CDR2 YFSETQ, per germline. The length of the CDR3 is 14 residues. CDR3 DNA: TGCGCCAGCAGCTTGGGACAGGCGGGAGGTGGCTACACCTTC. Protein product: CASSLGQAGGGYTF.

V gene TRBV7-9 combines with J gene TRBJ1-2; 11 bases match TRBD1. Trimming at V came to 5 bases and at J to 6 bases, leaving 8 bases not matched to a gene. The germline V gene encodes CDR1 SEHNR and CDR2 FQNEAQ (reference sequence). There are 15 residues in the CDR3. The CDR3 DNA reads as TGTGCCAGCAGCGACCGGACAGGGGGCGGGGATGGCTACACCTTC. Its translation is CASSDRTGGGDGYTF.

In its sample, this clone was seen a few times. The junction and the germline gene differ at one end; a read error may be behind it. The chain employs TRBV6-1 and TRBJ2-5; 9 bases fit TRBD2. Germline V gives CDR1 MNHNS, CDR2 SASEGT. The CDR3 has 15 residues. CDR3 protein: CASREAGGLQETQYF. In DNA, the CDR3 is TGTGCCAGCAGGGAAGCGGGGGGATTACAAGAGACCCAGTACTTC.

The chain couples TRBV5-1 to TRBJ1-6, with TRBD1 as a possible D gene (6 bases). The V gene lost 0 bases and the J gene lost 2 bases, with 6 bases spanning the gap. CDR1 is SGHRS and CDR2 is YFSETQ in the germline V gene. This CDR3 spans 15 amino acids. CDR3 amino acids: CASSLGQAYNSPLHF. The CDR3 nucleotides are TGCGCCAGCAGCTTGGGACAGGCCTATAATTCACCCCTCCACTTT.

V gene TRBV5-1 combines with J gene TRBJ1-2; 8 bases are a match to TRBD1. V dropped 1 base and J dropped 7; count of bases not matched to a gene: 3. The CDR3 is 13 amino acids. The germline gives CDR1 SGHRS, CDR2 YFSETQ. The CDR3 loop is CASSLSGGGGYTF. The CDR3 coding sequence is TGCGCCAGCAGCTTGTCAGGGGGCGGTGGCTACACCTTC.

The gene calls are TRBV15 and TRBJ2-7, with 10 positions matching TRBD1. V trimming: 4 bases; J trimming: 1 base; junction bases outside the gene matches: 4. The CDR3 totals 15 residues. The germline CDR1 and CDR2 sequences are LNHNV and YYDKDF (reference sequence). The CDR3 bases are TGTGCCACCAGCACTCGGACAGGGGGTTCCTACGAGCAGTACTTC. Protein product: CATSTRTGGSYEQYF.

The V call is TRBV2, the J call TRBJ2-7; 13 bases line up with TRBD2. Germline V gene sequence: CDR1 SNHLY, CDR2 FYNNEI. This CDR3 is built from 19 residues. V lost 6 bases, J lost 12 bases, and 26 bases stayed unmatched. CDR3 residues: CASRAQQTGITSGGAWRYF. The CDR3 DNA sequence: TGTGCCAGCAGGGCCCAGCAGACAGGGATCACTAGCGGGGGGGCTTGGAGGTACTTC.

The V and J genes are TRBV10-3 and TRBJ1-2, with a possible D match to TRBD1 (6 bases). V was clipped by 0 bases and J by 0 bases, with 11 bases between them. The CDR3 runs to 16 residues. Germline V gene data show CDR1 as ENHRY and CDR2 as SYGVKD. This CDR3 is CAISESTGATNYGYTF. CDR3 DNA sequence: TGTGCCATCAGTGAGTCGACAGGTGCGACTAACTATGGCTACACCTTC.

In its sample, this clone was seen once. The CDR3, as DNA: TGCGCCAGCAGCTTCGCTAGCGGGGGGCTCTACAATGAGCAGTTCTTC. This codes for CASSFASGGLYNEQFF. This sequence joins TRBV5-1 and TRBJ2-1, with 11 positions matching TRBD2. The CDR3 loop spans 16 amino acids. Germline-derived CDR1 and CDR2 are SGHRS and YFSETQ. V gave up 2 bases and J gave up 3 bases; unmatched junction bases: 4.

The CDR3 reads CASSSGLNTEAFF. The CDR3 DNA sequence: TGTGCCAGCAGCTCAGGACTCAACACTGAAGCTTTCTTT. This chain uses TRBV7-3 with TRBJ1-1; no definite D call. Trimming removed 4 bases from V and 2 bases from J, with 8 bases in between. CDR1 and CDR2 (germline): SGHTA, FQGTGA. The CDR3 loop spans 13 amino acids.

This rearrangement joins TRBV5-1 to TRBJ2-3; D is possibly TRBD1 (6 bases). This CDR3 has 14 amino acids. Per germline, CDR1 SGHRS and CDR2 YFSETQ. V lost 4 bases to trimming and J lost 2 bases, with 11 bases between them. The CDR3 region is CASSGGETTDTQYF. DNA for the CDR3: TGCGCCAGCAGCGGGGGCGAGACCACAGATACGCAGTATTTT.

This chain links TRBV7-2 with TRBJ1-6; no clear D gene. Trimming removed 5 bases at V and 14 bases at J, with 13 bases between. CDR3 length equals 12 residues. Germline CDR1 reads SGHTA; CDR2 reads FQGNSA. The CDR3 here is CASSLRLLSLHF. The CDR3, as DNA: TGTGCCAGCAGCCTCCGACTCCTTTCCCTCCACTTT.

The chain uses TRBV5-6 and TRBJ1-2; 8 nucleotides align to TRBD1. The CDR3 runs to 18 residues. With V trimmed by 2 bases and J by 6 bases, 18 bases remained unmatched. CDR1 and CDR2 (germline): SGHDT, YYEEEE. This CDR3 is CASSFFSVGLPQGDGYTF. CDR3 in DNA: TGTGCCAGCAGCTTTTTTTCGGTCGGGTTACCACAGGGGGATGGCTACACCTTC. Based on the CDR3 plus reference TRBV5-6 and TRBJ1-2, the full variable domain is DAGVTQSPTHLIKTRGQQVTLRCSPKSGHDTVSWYQQALGQGPQFIFQYYEEEERQRGNFPDRFSGHQFPNYSSELNVNALLLGDSALYLCASSFFSVGLPQGDGYTFGSGTRLTVV.

This clone was detected only once. The chain employs TRBV6-5 and TRBJ2-3, with a weak D call TRBD2 (6 bases). Germline values: CDR1 MNHEY, CDR2 SVGAGI. This CDR3 spans 14 amino acids. Trimming stripped 7 bases from V and 0 bases from J, with 11 bases between. The CDR3 protein is CASTQRVSTDTQYF. As DNA, the CDR3 is TGTGCCAGCACCCAGCGGGTTAGCACAGATACGCAGTATTTT.

The genes are TRBV3-1 (or the pseudogene TRBV3-2) and TRBJ2-2, with 8 bases aligning to TRBD2. From germline, CDR1 is LGHDT and CDR2 YNNKEL (reference sequence). CDR3 length: 15 amino acids. V shed 2 bases and J 7 bases; nucleotides not matched to a gene: 6. CDR3 sequence: CASSQRGGRIGELFF. The CDR3 coding sequence is TGTGCCAGCAGCCAACGGGGGGGTAGGATCGGGGAGCTGTTTTTT.

The V call is TRBV11-2, the J call TRBJ2-3, with D perhaps TRBD1 (7 bases). The CDR3 is 15 amino acids. Per the germline V gene, CDR1 is SGHAT and CDR2 is FQNNGV. The germline V and J ends were trimmed by 3 bases and 3 bases, with 13 bases remaining between them. The CDR3: CASSFDREVTDTQYF. The CDR3 nucleotides read TGTGCCAGCAGCTTCGACAGGGAGGTAACAGATACGCAGTATTTT.

CDR3: CASSVALDGYTF. The CDR3 region has the DNA TGCGCCAGCAGTGTAGCGCTCGATGGCTACACCTTC. The chain joins TRBV5-1 to TRBJ1-2; no reliable D call. Germline V gene lookup returns CDR1 SGHRS and CDR2 YFSETQ. Trimming cost V 5 bases and J 6 bases, with 11 bases left between them. The CDR3 runs 12 residues.

The CDR3, as DNA: TGCAGTGCTAGTTCCGGCTATGGCTACACCTTC. It is translated as CSASSGYGYTF. V gene TRBV20-1 combines with J gene TRBJ1-2; unclear D gene. Germline CDR1 and CDR2: DFQATT and SNEGSKA (reference sequence). Trimming removed 3 bases at V and 4 bases at J, with 6 bases between. The CDR3 loop spans 11 amino acids.

CDR3 nucleotides: TGTGCCACCAAAGGGGTAGGGATGAACTACGAGCAGTACTTC. This encodes CATKGVGMNYEQYF. The V and J genes are TRBV6-5 and TRBJ2-7, with D tentatively TRBD1 (5 bases). The CDR3 totals 14 residues. Germline V gives CDR1 MNHEY, CDR2 SVGAGI. Trimming shortened V by 10 bases and J by 3 bases, and 19 bases separated the two germline ends.

The genes are TRBV27 and TRBJ2-2, with D perhaps TRBD1 (5 bases). The CDR3 length is 13 residues. Germline V gene lookup returns CDR1 MNHEY and CDR2 SMNVEV (reference sequence). Trimming left V 5 bases short and J 7 bases short, with 11 bases between. The CDR3 loop reads CASSPDRLGELFF. The CDR3 nucleotides read TGTGCCAGCAGTCCAGACAGACTCGGGGAGCTGTTTTTT.